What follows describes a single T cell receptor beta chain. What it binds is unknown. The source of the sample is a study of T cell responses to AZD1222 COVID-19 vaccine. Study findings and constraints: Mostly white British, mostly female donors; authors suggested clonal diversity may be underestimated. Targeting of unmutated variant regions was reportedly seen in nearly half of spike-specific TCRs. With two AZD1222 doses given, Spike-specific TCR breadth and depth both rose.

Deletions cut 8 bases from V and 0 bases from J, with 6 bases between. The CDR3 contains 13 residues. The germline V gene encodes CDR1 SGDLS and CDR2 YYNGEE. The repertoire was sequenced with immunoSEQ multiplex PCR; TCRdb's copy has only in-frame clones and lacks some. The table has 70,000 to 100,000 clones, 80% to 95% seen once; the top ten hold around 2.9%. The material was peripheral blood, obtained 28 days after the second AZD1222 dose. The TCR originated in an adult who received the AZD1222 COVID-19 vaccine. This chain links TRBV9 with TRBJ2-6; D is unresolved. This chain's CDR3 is CASSSSGANVLTF. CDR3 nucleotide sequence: TGTGCCAGTTCCTCCTCTGGGGCCAACGTCCTGACTTTC.